A selection of T cell receptor beta chains follows, all from one sample in a study of control samples from healthy donors and cancer patients. Sequencing was performed with immunoSEQ multiplex PCR; in TCRdb, only in-frame clones are kept and a portion is missing. Seen here are 160,000 or so clones, 93% observed once, and the top ten hold around 2.2%. Sequencing used blood. These receptors all stem from a middle-aged man in good health. The CDR3 runs from the conserved cysteine through the conserved F or W.

J gene,V gene,CDR3 protein
TRBJ1-1,TRBV6-4,CASSPSPGNTEAFF
TRBJ1-2,TRBV29-1,CSALGGDYGYTF
TRBJ1-1,TRBV30,CAWGGGTEAFF
TRBJ1-5,TRBV5-8,CASSGWGQGGNQPQHF
TRBJ2-4,TRBV6-1,CASSEWAGTAKNIQYF
TRBJ1-5,TRBV30,CAWSEGTMVNQPQHF
TRBJ2-7,TRBV28,CASSGQYEQYF
TRBJ2-2,TRBV7-9,CASSIQGSGELFF
TRBJ2-1,TRBV3-1/TRBV3-2,CASSQVAGGPAEQFF
TRBJ1-2,TRBV14,CASSQGVLDYGYTF
TRBJ2-7,TRBV7-9,CASSRKTGTGEAYEQYF
TRBJ2-3,TRBV19,CATSRVGEGTDTQYF
TRBJ1-6,TRBV7-9,CASSPGGFYNSPLHF
TRBJ2-3,TRBV19,CASSPWTGSTDTQYF
TRBJ2-5,TRBV7-9,CASSLVASGGQETQYF
TRBJ2-3,TRBV27,CASSLRVLDTQYF
TRBJ2-1,TRBV15,CATSRVIGAGGLNEQFF
TRBJ2-2,TRBV28,CASSYPHSGVAGELFF
TRBJ2-2,TRBV7-9,CASSYGRTSSTGELFF
TRBJ2-5,TRBV4-2,CASSKMRVGGQETQYF
TRBJ1-3,TRBV3-1/TRBV3-2,CASSPSGATFSGNTIYF
TRBJ1-5,TRBV19,CASTTRDRINQPQHF
TRBJ1-5,TRBV6-5,CASNPVLGSNQPQHF
TRBJ1-2,TRBV4-2,CASSQGVGYGYTF
TRBJ1-4,TRBV5-1,CASSGGQGPEKLFF
TRBJ1-1,TRBV30,CAWSVTVNTEAFF
TRBJ2-1,TRBV7-9,CASSRSSYNEQFF
TRBJ2-4,TRBV27,CASSRPGLLAKNIQYF
TRBJ1-1,TRBV7-8,CASSSTGGVAEAFF
TRBJ2-3,TRBV30,CAWSPPRGWADTQYF
TRBJ2-3,TRBV7-2,CASSPTRTDTQYF
TRBJ1-2,TRBV14,CASSLLTDYNYGYTF
TRBJ2-2,TRBV11-3,CASSPRVSGTNTGELFF
TRBJ1-1,TRBV19,CASLRQGTEAFF
TRBJ1-4,TRBV5-1,CASSLDRPNEKLFF
TRBJ2-1,TRBV18,CASSPLVGDSGRGKQFF
TRBJ2-7,TRBV5-1,CASSPLSGPYEQYF
TRBJ2-6,TRBV23-1,CASSLRAGTGPPRGANVLTF
TRBJ2-3,TRBV28,CASSFGEGSRGDTQYF
TRBJ1-3,TRBV7-9,CASTPLQGATGNTIYF
TRBJ2-7,TRBV10-1,CASSASRSGEQYF
TRBJ2-1,TRBV5-1,CASSPGSYNEQFF